The rows below give T cell receptor beta chains drawn from one sample of a study of blood T cell repertoires in COVID-19. Assay: immunoSEQ multiplex PCR; the TCRdb copy retains only in-frame clones and omits some. This sample has approximately 270,000 clones, with approximately 89% found just once. Source material: peripheral blood. All receptors derive from a woman in her 30s with COVID-19, enrolled during active disease. Each CDR3 is given without its conserved first and last residue. The D gene is left open where the match is weak.

v_gene	j_gene	len	d_gene	CDR3aa
TRBV7-6	TRBJ1-1	13	TRBD1	ASSLAGTASAEAF
TRBV5-4	TRBJ2-1	14	.	ASSLKQGTRYNEQF
TRBV24-1	TRBJ2-2	16	TRBD2	ATSDLGLAGSNTGELF
TRBV10-3	TRBJ1-4	14	TRBD1	AISGDRGGPNEKLF
TRBV7-2	TRBJ2-1	13	TRBD1	ASTVGGTGSKEQF
TRBV6-5	TRBJ1-5	12	.	ASKSGASNQPQH
TRBV19	TRBJ2-2	14	.	ASSREDSWRSGELF
TRBV7-2	TRBJ1-1	11	.	ASSQSSAERAF
TRBV24-1	TRBJ1-5	12	.	ATSDFTANQPQH
TRBV5-1	TRBJ1-2	18	TRBD1	ASSPEGSAQAQTGGRGYT
TRBV6-2/TRBV6-3	TRBJ2-2	13	.	ASSPPGQITGELF
TRBV6-1	TRBJ2-1	13	TRBD2	ASSEWLTSGSPEF
TRBV7-8	TRBJ2-1	9	TRBD2	ASSVLAGPF
TRBV5-4	TRBJ2-7	13	TRBD1	ASSLTDRGGYEQY
TRBV7-9	TRBJ2-1	16	TRBD2	ASSLAGPLAGGINEQF
TRBV5-1	TRBJ2-2	13	.	ASSRPTGSTGELF
TRBV6-1	TRBJ2-5	15	TRBD2	ASSEIQGSGAQETQY
TRBV28	TRBJ2-6	16	TRBD1	ASSEDREFRTGANVLT
TRBV29-1	TRBJ1-2	10	.	SVEWLSYGYT
TRBV5-1	TRBJ2-5	13	.	ASSLVPGRGRLPY
TRBV6-2/TRBV6-3	TRBJ2-3	13	TRBD2	ASSDPGLGPDTQY
TRBV6-5	TRBJ2-3	12	TRBD2	ASRTGGPADTQY
TRBV7-2	TRBJ2-1	14	TRBD2	ASSLAPGGSGNEQF
TRBV7-6	TRBJ2-3	14	TRBD1	ASSSLQGATTDTQY
TRBV18	TRBJ2-7	11	.	ASSQSQGNEQY
TRBV12-3/TRBV12-4	TRBJ1-1	11	.	ASSYNTGFEAF
TRBV6-5	TRBJ2-1	10	.	ASSPSYNEQF
TRBV15	TRBJ2-1	13	TRBD1	ATSPRDSGYNEQF
TRBV29-1	TRBJ1-3	12	.	SVTPGLSGNTIY
TRBV13	TRBJ2-7	11	.	ASSRTPSYEQY
TRBV7-9	TRBJ1-2	10	.	ASNQDFSGYT
TRBV25-1	TRBJ2-3	12	TRBD1	ASSVGTATDTQY
TRBV4-1	TRBJ2-1	14	.	ASGTLGGTRENEQF
TRBV7-9	TRBJ1-2	13	.	ASSLAMGRNYGYT
TRBV4-3	TRBJ1-2	13	TRBD1	ASSQDRDRADGYT
TRBV2	TRBJ1-5	12	TRBD1	ASNPQGSNQPQH
TRBV27	TRBJ2-3	15	.	ASIKAAVLISTDTQY
TRBV7-9	TRBJ2-1	10	.	ASTWLGGEQF
TRBV28	TRBJ2-3	13	TRBD2	ASRAWAGGPDTQY
TRBV4-1	TRBJ2-3	14	TRBD1	ASSLDDRGLTDTQY